The text below deals with one T cell receptor beta chain. Its specificity is not known. Negative isolation yielded CD8+ and CD4+ T cells; FACS enriched TEMRA cells. The data originate from a study of CD8 T cells in Susac syndrome. RNA in amounts of roughly 0.5 to 1 ug was reverse transcribed with random hexamers. TCRdb re-called the immunoSEQ multiplex PCR reads through MiXCR, storing one row per CDR3 protein. Among 84,000 or so distinct CDR3 sequences listed, just under 95% were seen once. Notes on the study in general: Among people with Susac, CD8+ clonal expansion was greatest in TEMRA cells and active patients.

Germline V gives CDR1 MNHEY, CDR2 SVGEGT. The CDR3 is made up of 15 amino acids. Trimming took off 0 bases at V and 2 bases at J, with 11 bases between the two ends. This chain joins TRBV6-2 or TRBV6-3 and TRBJ2-7; D is undetermined. The source of this sequence is a human donor with Susac syndrome. The sequenced sample consisted of CD8+ T cells from PBMCs. DNA of the CDR3: TGTGCCAGCAGTTACTCGAGACACGGCACCTACGAGCAGTACTTC. Protein sequence: CASSYSRHGTYEQYF.